The clone carrying this T cell receptor (beta chain) was detected many times. Its antigen is not identified. These data belong to a study of T-cell reconstitution after alpha-beta-depleted transplantation in children. This CDR3 spans 17 amino acids. Germline assignment: CDR1 SGHTA and CDR2 FQGNSA. Trimming cost V 5 bases and J 2 bases; bases outside gene matches: 7. Unique molecular identifiers were incorporated during preparation of the TCRbeta library. MiXCR, applied by TCRdb to the PCR reads, yields one record per CDR3 protein. This sample has about 70,000 distinct CDR3 sequences, with roughly 11% found just once. Study results and limitations: Newly produced T cells mostly accounted for T-cell counts and diversity one year post-transplant.

The chain uses TRBV7-2 and TRBJ2-3, with TRBD2 matching 13 bases. Sequenced here: PBMCs, sampled before TCRalphabeta/CD19-depleted stem cell transplant. This clonotype was sampled from a boy aged 5 to 17 with acute myeloid leukemia, due to receive a stem cell transplant. The CDR3 DNA is TGTGCCAGCAGCGCGCGACTAGCGGGGGGTCACACAGATACGCAGTATTTT. The encoded protein is CASSARLAGGHTDTQYF.